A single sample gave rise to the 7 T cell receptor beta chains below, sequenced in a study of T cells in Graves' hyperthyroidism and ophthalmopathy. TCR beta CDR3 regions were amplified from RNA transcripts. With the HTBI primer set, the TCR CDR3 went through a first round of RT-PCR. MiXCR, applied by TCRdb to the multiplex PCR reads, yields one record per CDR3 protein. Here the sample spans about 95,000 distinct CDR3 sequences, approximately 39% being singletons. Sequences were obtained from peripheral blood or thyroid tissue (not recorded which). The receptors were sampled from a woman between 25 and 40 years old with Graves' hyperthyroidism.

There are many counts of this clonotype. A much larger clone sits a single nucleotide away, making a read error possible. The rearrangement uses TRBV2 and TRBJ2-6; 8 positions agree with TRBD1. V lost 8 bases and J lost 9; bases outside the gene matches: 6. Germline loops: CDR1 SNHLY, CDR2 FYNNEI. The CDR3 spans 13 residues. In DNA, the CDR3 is TGTGCCAGCGGTGTAGACAGGGGCAACGTCCTGACTTTC. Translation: CASGVDRGNVLTF.

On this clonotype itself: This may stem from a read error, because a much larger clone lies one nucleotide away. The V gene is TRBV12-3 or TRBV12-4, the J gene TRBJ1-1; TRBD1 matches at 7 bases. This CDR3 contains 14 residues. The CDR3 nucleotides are TGTGCCGGCAGTTCCTCACAGGGGACCACTGAAGCTTTCTTT. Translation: CAGSSSQGTTEAFF.

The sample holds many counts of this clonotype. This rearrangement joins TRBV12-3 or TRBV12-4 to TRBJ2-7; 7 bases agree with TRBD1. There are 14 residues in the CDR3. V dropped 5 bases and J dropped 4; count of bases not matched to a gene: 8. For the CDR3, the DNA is TGTGCCAGCAGTCCTACAGGGGAAAGTTACGAGCAGTACTTC. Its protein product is CASSPTGESYEQYF.

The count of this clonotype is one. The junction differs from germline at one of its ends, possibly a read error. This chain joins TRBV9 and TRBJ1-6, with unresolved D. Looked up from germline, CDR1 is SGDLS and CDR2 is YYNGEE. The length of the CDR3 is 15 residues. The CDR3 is CASIVSGSYNSPLHF. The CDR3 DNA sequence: TGTGCCAGCATCGTATCTGGCTCCTATAACTCACCCCTCCACTTT.

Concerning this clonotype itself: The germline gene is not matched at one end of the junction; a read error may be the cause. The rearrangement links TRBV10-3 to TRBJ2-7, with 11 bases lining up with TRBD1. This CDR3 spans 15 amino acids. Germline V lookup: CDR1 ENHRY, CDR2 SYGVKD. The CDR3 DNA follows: TGTGCCAGCAGTTTTCCGGGACAGGGGGCCTACGAGCAGTACTTC. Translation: CASSFPGQGAYEQYF.

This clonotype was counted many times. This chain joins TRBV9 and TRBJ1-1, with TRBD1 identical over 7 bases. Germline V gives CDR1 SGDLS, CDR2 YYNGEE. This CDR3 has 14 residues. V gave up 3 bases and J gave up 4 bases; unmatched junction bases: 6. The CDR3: CASSARTGGTEAFF. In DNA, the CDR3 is TGTGCCAGCAGCGCTCGGACAGGAGGCACTGAAGCTTTCTTT.

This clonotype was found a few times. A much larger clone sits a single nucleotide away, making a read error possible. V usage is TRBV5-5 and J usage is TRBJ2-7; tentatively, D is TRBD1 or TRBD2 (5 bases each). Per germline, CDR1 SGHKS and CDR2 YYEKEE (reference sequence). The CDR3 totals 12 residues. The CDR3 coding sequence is TGTGCCAGCGGCTTGGCCTGGGGGGAGCAGTACTTC. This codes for CASGLAWGEQYF.